Listed below are T cell receptor beta chains from one sample, sequenced in a study of T-cell memory formation after mild COVID-19. One entry per CDR3 protein, called by TCRdb with MiXCR from the 5' RACE reads. The profile shows some 200,000 distinct CDR3 sequences, 9.5% of them singletons. Sequencing was performed on PBMCs or a T cell subset sorted from them (not recorded which). The receptors come from a man aged 18 to 29 who had mild COVID-19 (a few samples of this study predate the infection). Cell type and time point are not known. CDR3s include the opening cysteine and the closing phenylalanine or tryptophan.

j_gene: TRBJ2-5; v_gene: TRBV20-1; CDR3aa: CSAREGLTQETQYF
j_gene: TRBJ1-2; v_gene: TRBV6-5; CDR3aa: CASKRGGNYGYTF
j_gene: TRBJ1-5; v_gene: TRBV10-3; CDR3aa: CAISNRESNQPQHF
j_gene: TRBJ1-6; v_gene: TRBV20-1; CDR3aa: CSARDTAGGNSPLHF
j_gene: TRBJ1-5; v_gene: TRBV7-3; CDR3aa: CASSLPPKNSNQPQHF
j_gene: TRBJ1-3; v_gene: TRBV6-6; CDR3aa: CATGISGNTIYF
j_gene: TRBJ1-1; v_gene: TRBV6-2/TRBV6-3; CDR3aa: CASSPFGQGRTEAFF
j_gene: TRBJ1-2; v_gene: TRBV7-2; CDR3aa: CASNLPGQGTYGYTF
j_gene: TRBJ1-5; v_gene: TRBV28; CDR3aa: CASTPGQHQPQHF
j_gene: TRBJ1-3; v_gene: TRBV10-3; CDR3aa: CAISTSSSGNTIYF
j_gene: TRBJ2-7; v_gene: TRBV9; CDR3aa: CASSVGGGGTYEQYF
j_gene: TRBJ1-2; v_gene: TRBV24-1; CDR3aa: CATSEGQGINYGYTF
j_gene: TRBJ1-1; v_gene: TRBV19; CDR3aa: CASSIQGRGTEAFF
j_gene: TRBJ1-2; v_gene: TRBV4-2; CDR3aa: CASSPWTVGRGYTF